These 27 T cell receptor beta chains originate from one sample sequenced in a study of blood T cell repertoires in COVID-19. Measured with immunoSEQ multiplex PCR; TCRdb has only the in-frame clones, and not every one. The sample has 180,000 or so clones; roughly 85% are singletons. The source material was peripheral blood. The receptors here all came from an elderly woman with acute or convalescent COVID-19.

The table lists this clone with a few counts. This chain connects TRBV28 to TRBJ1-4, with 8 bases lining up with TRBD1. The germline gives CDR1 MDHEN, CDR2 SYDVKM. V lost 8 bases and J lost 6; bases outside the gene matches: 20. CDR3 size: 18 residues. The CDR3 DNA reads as TGTGCCAGCGGGCTCGGGGGCTTCCAGGCAGGGGGCTATGAAAAACTGTTTTTT. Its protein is CASGLGGFQAGGYEKLFF.

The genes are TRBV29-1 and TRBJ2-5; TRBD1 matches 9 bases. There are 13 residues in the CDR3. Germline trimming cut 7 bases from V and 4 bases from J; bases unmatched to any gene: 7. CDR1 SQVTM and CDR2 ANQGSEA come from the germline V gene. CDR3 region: CSGSVGQGETQYF. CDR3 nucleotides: TGCAGCGGCTCAGTGGGACAGGGAGAGACCCAGTACTTC.

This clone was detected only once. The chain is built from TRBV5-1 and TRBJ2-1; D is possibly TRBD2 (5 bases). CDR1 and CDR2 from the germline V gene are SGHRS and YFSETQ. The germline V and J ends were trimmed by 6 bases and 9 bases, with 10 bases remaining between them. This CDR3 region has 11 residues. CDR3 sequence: CASNNGLEQFF. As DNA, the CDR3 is TGCGCCAGCAACAACGGACTTGAGCAGTTCTTC. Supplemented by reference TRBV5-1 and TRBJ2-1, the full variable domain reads KAGVTQTPRYLIKTRGQQVTLSCSPISGHRSVSWYQQTPGQGLQFLFEYFSETQRNKGNFPGRFSGRQFSNSRSEMNVSTLELGDSALYLCASNNGLEQFFGPGTRLTVL.

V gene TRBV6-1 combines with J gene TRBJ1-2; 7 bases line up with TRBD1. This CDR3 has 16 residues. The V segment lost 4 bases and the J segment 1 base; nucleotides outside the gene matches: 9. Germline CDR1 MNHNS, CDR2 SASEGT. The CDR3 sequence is CASSGGSTGFNYGYTF. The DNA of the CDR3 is TGTGCCAGCAGTGGGGGATCGACAGGGTTTAACTATGGCTACACCTTC.

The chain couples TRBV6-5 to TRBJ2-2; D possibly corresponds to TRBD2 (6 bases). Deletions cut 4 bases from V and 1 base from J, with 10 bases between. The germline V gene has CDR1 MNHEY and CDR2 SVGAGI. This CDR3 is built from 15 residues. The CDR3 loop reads CASSWPSENTGELFF. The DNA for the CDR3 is TGTGCCAGCAGTTGGCCTAGCGAGAACACCGGGGAGCTGTTTTTT.

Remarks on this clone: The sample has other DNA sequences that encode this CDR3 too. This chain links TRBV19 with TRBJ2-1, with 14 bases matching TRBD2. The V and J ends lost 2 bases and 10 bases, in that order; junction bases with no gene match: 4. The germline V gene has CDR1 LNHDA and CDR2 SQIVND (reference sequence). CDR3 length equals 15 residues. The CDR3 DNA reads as TGTGCCAGTAGTATAAGGGGACTAGCGGGAGCGGAGCAGTTCTTC. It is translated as CASSIRGLAGAEQFF.

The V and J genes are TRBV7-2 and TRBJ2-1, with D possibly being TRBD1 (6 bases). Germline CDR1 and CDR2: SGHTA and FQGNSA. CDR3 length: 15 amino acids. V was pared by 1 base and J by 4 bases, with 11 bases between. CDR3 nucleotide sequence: TGTGCCAGCAGCTTAGAAAGGGGGTCGTACAATGAGCAGTTCTTC. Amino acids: CASSLERGSYNEQFF.

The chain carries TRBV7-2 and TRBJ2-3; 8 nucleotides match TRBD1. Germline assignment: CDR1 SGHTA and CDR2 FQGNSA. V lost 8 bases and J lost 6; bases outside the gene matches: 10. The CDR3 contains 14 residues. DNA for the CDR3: TGTGCCAGCCAAACCCAGGGGGCGCCCGATACGCAGTATTTT. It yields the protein CASQTQGAPDTQYF.

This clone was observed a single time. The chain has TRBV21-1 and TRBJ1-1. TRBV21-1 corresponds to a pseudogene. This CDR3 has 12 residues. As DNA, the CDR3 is TGTGCCAGCAGCAAGAGAAACACTGAAGCTTTCTTT. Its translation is CASSKRNTEAFF.

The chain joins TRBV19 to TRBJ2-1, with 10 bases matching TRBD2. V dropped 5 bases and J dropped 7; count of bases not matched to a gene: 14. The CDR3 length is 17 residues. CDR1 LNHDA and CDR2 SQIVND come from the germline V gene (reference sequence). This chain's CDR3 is CASSALAGEGGRNEQFF. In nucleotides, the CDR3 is TGTGCCAGTAGTGCGCTAGCGGGAGAGGGGGGGAGGAATGAGCAGTTCTTC. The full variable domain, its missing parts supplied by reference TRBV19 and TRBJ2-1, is DGGITQSPKYLFRKEGQNVTLSCEQNLNHDAMYWYRQDPGQGLRLIYYSQIVNDFQKGDIAEGYSVSREKKESFPLTVTSAQKNPTAFYLCASSALAGEGGRNEQFFGPGTRLTVL.

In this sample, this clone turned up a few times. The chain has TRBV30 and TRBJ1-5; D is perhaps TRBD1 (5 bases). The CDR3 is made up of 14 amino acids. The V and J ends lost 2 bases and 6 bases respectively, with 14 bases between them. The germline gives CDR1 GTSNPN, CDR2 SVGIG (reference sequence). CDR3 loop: CAWSSRVRGQPQHF. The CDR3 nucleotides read TGTGCCTGGAGTAGCAGGGTTAGGGGTCAGCCCCAGCATTTT.

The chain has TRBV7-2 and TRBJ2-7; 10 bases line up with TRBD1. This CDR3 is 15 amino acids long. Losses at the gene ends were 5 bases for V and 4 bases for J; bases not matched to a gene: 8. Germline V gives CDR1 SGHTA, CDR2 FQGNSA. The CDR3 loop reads CASSQYRDRGYEQYF. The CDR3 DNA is TGTGCCAGCAGCCAATACCGGGACAGGGGATACGAGCAGTACTTC.

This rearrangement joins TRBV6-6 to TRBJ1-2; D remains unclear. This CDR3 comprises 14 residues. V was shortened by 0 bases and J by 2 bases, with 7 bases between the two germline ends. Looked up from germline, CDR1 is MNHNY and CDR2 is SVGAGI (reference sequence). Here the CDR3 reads CASSYSPQNYGYTF. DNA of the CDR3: TGTGCCAGCAGTTACTCCCCCCAAAACTATGGCTACACCTTC.

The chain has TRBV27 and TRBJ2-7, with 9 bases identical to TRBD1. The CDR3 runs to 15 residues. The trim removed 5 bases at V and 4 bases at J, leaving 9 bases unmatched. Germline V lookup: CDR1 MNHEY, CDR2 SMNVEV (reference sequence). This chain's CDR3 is CASSEQGARIYEQYF. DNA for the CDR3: TGTGCCAGCAGTGAACAGGGGGCGCGGATTTACGAGCAGTACTTC.

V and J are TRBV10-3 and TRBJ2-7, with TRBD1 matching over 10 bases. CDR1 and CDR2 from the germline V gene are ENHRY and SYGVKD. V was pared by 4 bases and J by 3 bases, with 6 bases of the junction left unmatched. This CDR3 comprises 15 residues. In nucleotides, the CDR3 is TGTGCCATCAGTGTATTGGGACAGGGGAGCTACGAGCAGTACTTC. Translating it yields CAISVLGQGSYEQYF.

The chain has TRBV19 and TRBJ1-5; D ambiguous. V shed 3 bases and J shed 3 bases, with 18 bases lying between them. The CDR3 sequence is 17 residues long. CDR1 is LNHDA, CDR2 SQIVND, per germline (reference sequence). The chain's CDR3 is CASSIQATGGFNQPQHF. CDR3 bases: TGTGCCAGTAGTATTCAAGCCACCGGAGGGTTCAATCAGCCCCAGCATTTT.

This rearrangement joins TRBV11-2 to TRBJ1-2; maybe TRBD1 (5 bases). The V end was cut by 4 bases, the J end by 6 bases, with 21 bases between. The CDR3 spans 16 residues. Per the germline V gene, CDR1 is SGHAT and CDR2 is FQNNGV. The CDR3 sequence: CASSYLGHRGGNGYTF. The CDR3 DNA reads TGTGCCAGCAGCTACTTAGGGCACCGGGGGGGTAATGGCTACACCTTC.

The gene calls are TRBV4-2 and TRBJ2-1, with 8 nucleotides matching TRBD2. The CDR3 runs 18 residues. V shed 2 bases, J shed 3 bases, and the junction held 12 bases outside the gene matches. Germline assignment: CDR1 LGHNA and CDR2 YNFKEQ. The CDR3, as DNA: TGTGCCAGCAGCCAACCCCAAAGGGGACTAGGATACTACAATGAGCAGTTCTTC. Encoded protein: CASSQPQRGLGYYNEQFF.

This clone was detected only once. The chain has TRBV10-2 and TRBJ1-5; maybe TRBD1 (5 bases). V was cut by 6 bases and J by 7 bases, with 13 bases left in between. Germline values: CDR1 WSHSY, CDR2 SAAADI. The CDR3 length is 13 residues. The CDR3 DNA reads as TGCGCCAGCAGGTGGGGGGTGCGACAGCCCCAGCATTTT. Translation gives CASRWGVRQPQHF.

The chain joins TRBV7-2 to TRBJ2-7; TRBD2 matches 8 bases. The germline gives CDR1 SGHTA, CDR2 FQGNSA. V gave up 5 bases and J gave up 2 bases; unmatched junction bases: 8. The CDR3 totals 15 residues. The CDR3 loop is CASSPGLAQAYEQYF. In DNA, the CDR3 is TGTGCCAGCAGCCCAGGACTAGCTCAAGCCTACGAGCAGTACTTC. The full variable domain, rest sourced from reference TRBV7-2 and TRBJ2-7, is GAGVSQSPSNKVTEKGKDVELRCDPISGHTALYWYRQSLGQGLEFLIYFQGNSAPDKSGLPSDRFSAERTGGSVSTLTIQRTQQEDSAVYLCASSPGLAQAYEQYFGPGTRLTVT.

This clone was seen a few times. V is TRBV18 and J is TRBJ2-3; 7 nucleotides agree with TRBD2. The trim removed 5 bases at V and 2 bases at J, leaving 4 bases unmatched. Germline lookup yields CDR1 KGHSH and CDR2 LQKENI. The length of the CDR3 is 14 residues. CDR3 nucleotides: TGTGCCAGCTCAGGGACTACCTTCACAGATACGCAGTATTTT. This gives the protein CASSGTTFTDTQYF.

The DNA for the CDR3 is TGCAGCGTGAGGGGGGGGGCCTCCACAGATACGCAGTATTTT. It encodes CSVRGGASTDTQYF. The chain joins TRBV29-1 to TRBJ2-3; TRBD2 might be the D (7 bases). The CDR3 loop spans 14 amino acids. The V gene lost 6 bases and the J gene lost 2 bases, with 15 bases spanning the gap. CDR1 and CDR2 from the germline V gene are SQVTM and ANQGSEA.

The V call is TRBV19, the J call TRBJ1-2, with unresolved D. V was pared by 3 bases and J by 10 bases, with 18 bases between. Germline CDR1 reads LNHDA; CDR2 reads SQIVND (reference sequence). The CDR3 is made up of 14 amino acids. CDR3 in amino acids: CASSIRLFSEYYTF. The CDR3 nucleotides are TGTGCCAGTAGTATTCGTTTATTTTCGGAGTACTACACCTTC.

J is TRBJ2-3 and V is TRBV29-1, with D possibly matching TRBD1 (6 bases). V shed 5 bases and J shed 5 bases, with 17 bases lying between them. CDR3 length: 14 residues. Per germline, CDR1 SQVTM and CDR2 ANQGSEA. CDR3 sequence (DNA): TGCAGCGTTTACCGGGACCTAGGGGGAGATACGCAGTATTTT. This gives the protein CSVYRDLGGDTQYF.

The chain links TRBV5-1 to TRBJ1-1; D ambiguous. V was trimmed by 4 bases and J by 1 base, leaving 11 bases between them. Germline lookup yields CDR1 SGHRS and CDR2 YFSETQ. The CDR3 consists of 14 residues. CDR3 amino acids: CASSRGEANTEAFF. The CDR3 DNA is TGCGCCAGCAGCCGAGGCGAGGCGAACACTGAAGCTTTCTTT. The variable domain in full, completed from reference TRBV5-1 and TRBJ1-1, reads KAGVTQTPRYLIKTRGQQVTLSCSPISGHRSVSWYQQTPGQGLQFLFEYFSETQRNKGNFPGRFSGRQFSNSRSEMNVSTLELGDSALYLCASSRGEANTEAFFGQGTRLTVV.

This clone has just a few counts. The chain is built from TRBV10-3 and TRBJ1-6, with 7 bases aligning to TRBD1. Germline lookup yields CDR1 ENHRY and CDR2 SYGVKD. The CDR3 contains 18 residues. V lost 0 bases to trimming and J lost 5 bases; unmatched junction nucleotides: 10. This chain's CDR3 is CAISESILRDRNNSPLHF. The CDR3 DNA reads TGTGCCATCAGTGAGTCTATACTCCGGGACAGAAATAATTCACCCCTCCACTTT.

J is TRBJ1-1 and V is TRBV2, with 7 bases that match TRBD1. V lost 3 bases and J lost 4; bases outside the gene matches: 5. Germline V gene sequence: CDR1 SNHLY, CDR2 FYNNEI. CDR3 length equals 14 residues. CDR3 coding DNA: TGTGCCAGCAGTGACGACAGGGTGATCACTGAAGCTTTCTTT. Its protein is CASSDDRVITEAFF. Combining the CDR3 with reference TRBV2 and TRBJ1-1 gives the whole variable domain EPEVTQTPSHQVTQMGQEVILRCVPISNHLYFYWYRQILGQKVEFLVSFYNNEISEKSEIFDDQFSVERPDGSNFTLKIRSTKLEDSAMYFCASSDDRVITEAFFGQGTRLTVV.